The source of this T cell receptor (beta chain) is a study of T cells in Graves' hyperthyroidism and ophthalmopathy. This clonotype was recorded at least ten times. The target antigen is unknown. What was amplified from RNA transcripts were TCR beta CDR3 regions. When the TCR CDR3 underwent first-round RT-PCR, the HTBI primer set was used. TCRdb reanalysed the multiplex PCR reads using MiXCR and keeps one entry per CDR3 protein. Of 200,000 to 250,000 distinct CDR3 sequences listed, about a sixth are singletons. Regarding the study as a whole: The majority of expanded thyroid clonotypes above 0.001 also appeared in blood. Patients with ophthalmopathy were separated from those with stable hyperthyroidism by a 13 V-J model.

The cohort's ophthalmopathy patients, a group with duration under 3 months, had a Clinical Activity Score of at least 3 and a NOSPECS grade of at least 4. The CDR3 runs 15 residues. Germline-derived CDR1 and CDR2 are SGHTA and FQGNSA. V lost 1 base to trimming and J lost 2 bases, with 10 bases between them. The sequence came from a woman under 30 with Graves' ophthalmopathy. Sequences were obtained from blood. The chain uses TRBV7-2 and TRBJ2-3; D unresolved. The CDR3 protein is CASSLGYRYTDTQYF. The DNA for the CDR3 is TGTGCCAGCAGCTTAGGTTACAGATACACAGATACGCAGTATTTT.